This is a list of T cell receptor beta chains from one sample in a study of cytomegalovirus exposure and HLA in healthy donors. Produced via immunoSEQ multiplex PCR; TCRdb's table is partial and in-frame only. The table records 150,000 or so clones, about 85% of them present only once. Sequencing used PBMCs. These receptors were taken from a man younger than 30 in good health and CMV-seropositive. CDR3s include the opening cysteine and the closing phenylalanine or tryptophan. A D gene is named only where the DNA matches it firmly.

d_gene: -; v_gene: TRBV19; CDR3aa: CASRPGDQPQHF
d_gene: -; v_gene: TRBV7-2; CDR3aa: CASSFPLSQETQYF
d_gene: -; v_gene: TRBV30; CDR3aa: CAWSGGAGNTGELFF
d_gene: -; v_gene: TRBV7-9; CDR3aa: CASSLSREGYTF
d_gene: TRBD2; v_gene: TRBV5-1; CDR3aa: CASNSGVLGEQFF
d_gene: -; v_gene: TRBV7-9; CDR3aa: CASSLAREAEAFF
d_gene: TRBD2; v_gene: TRBV19; CDR3aa: CASSIDSSGGNNYEQYF
d_gene: TRBD1; v_gene: TRBV6-5; CDR3aa: CASRPFGTGTYEQYF
d_gene: TRBD1; v_gene: TRBV7-3; CDR3aa: CASSPGTGFEHGYTF
d_gene: -; v_gene: TRBV4-1; CDR3aa: CASSQRPEGPNNEQFF
d_gene: -; v_gene: TRBV7-9; CDR3aa: CASTLYRDKNIGELFF
d_gene: -; v_gene: TRBV30; CDR3aa: CAWNAAYEQYF
d_gene: -; v_gene: TRBV9; CDR3aa: CASSVGGVKSTDTQYF
d_gene: -; v_gene: TRBV12-5; CDR3aa: CASGLGGTYEQYF
d_gene: TRBD1; v_gene: TRBV11-1; CDR3aa: CASSRGYVTGGTEAFF
d_gene: -; v_gene: TRBV7-9; CDR3aa: CASSPWGAGGYTF
d_gene: -; v_gene: TRBV6-1; CDR3aa: CASSEDVALRTQYF
d_gene: TRBD1; v_gene: TRBV4-1; CDR3aa: CASSQEGGQGIETQYF
d_gene: -; v_gene: TRBV2; CDR3aa: CASSRQEDTQYF
d_gene: -; v_gene: TRBV5-1; CDR3aa: CASSLDGQYYNEQFF
d_gene: TRBD1; v_gene: TRBV5-1; CDR3aa: CASSPTGEWAEAFF
d_gene: TRBD1; v_gene: TRBV19; CDR3aa: CASSTGGSYNSPLHF
d_gene: TRBD1; v_gene: TRBV4-2; CDR3aa: CASSQEQGVSGNTIYF